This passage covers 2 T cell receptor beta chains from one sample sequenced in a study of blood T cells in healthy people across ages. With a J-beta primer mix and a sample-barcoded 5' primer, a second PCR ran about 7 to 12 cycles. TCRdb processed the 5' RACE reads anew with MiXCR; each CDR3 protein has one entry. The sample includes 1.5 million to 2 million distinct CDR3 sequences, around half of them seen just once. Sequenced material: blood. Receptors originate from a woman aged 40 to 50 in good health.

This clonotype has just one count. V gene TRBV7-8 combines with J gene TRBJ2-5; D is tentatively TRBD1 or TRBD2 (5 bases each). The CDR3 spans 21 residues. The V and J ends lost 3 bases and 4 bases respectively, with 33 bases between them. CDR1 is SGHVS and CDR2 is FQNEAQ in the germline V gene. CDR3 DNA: TGTGCCAGCAGCTTCCCATCGGGACGGGCCCCCCCGCTAGCCGGACGAGAGACCCAGTACTTC. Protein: CASSFPSGRAPPLAGRETQYF.

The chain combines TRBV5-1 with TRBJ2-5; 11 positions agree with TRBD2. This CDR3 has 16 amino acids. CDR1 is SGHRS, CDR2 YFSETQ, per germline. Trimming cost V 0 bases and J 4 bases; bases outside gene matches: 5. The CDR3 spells CASSLGLAGSAETQYF. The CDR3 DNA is TGCGCCAGCAGCTTGGGACTAGCGGGGAGTGCAGAGACCCAGTACTTC.